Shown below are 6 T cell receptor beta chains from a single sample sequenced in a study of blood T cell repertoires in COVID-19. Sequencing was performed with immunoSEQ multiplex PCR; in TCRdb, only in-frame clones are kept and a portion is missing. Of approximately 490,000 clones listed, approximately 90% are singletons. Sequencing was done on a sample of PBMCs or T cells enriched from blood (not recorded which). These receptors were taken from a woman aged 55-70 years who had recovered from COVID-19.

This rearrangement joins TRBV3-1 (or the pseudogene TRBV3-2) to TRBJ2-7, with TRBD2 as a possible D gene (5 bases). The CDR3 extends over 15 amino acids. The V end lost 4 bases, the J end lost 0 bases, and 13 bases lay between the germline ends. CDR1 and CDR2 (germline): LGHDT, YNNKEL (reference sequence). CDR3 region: CASSPRTGSSYEQYF. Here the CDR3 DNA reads TGTGCCAGCAGCCCCAGGACTGGAAGCTCCTACGAGCAGTACTTC.

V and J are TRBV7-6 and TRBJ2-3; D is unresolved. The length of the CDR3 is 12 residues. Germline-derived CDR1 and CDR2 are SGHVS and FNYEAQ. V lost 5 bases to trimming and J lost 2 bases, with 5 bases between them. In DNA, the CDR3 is TGTGCCAGCAGCCCCAACACAGATACGCAGTATTTT. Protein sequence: CASSPNTDTQYF.

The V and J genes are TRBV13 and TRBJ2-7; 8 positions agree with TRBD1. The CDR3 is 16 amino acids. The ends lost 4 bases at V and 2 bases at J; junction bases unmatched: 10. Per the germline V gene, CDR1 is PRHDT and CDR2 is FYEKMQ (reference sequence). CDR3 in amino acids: CASSSSQGGRAYEQYV. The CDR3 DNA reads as TGTGCCAGCAGCTCCTCACAGGGGGGTCGAGCCTACGAGCAGTACGTC.

CDR3 DNA: TGCGCCAGCGAGCGGGGGGCCGGGGATACGCAGTATTTT. This sequence encodes CASERGAGDTQYF. The chain joins TRBV5-1 to TRBJ2-3, with 9 bases matching TRBD2. Germline CDR1 and CDR2: SGHRS and YFSETQ. With V trimmed by 7 bases and J by 6 bases, 6 bases remained unmatched. This CDR3 spans 13 amino acids. The whole variable domain, remainder taken from reference TRBV5-1 and TRBJ2-3, is KAGVTQTPRYLIKTRGQQVTLSCSPISGHRSVSWYQQTPGQGLQFLFEYFSETQRNKGNFPGRFSGRQFSNSRSEMNVSTLELGDSALYLCASERGAGDTQYFGPGTRLTVL.

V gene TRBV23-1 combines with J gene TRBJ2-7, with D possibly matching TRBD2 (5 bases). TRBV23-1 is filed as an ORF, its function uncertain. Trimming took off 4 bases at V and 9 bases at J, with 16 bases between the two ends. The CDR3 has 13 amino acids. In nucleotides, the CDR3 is TGCGCCAGCAGTCGGCGGTCGAGCGGAGGGCAGTACGTC. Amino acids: CASSRRSSGGQYV.

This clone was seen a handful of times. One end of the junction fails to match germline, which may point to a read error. The CDR3 coding sequence is TGTGCCACCAGTCCCTCGGAGGTATACGAGCAGTACTTC. This translates into CATSPSEVYEQYF. This chain joins TRBV25-1 and TRBJ2-7; D is possibly TRBD2 (5 bases). This CDR3 spans 13 amino acids. Germline V gene data show CDR1 as MGHDK and CDR2 as SYGVNS.